This entry lists 4 T cell receptor beta chains sequenced from one sample in a study of cytomegalovirus exposure and HLA in healthy donors. The PCR contained 60 Vbeta and 13 Jbeta primers. Method: immunoSEQ multiplex PCR; TCRdb's copy keeps in-frame clones and lacks some. The sample includes approximately 120,000 clones, about two thirds of them seen just once. Specimen: PBMCs. These receptors were obtained from a man aged 25 to 40 in good health and CMV-seronegative.

The CDR3 DNA reads TGTGCCAGCAGTTTCCAGAGCGGGCCCTACTATGGCTACACCTTC. Translation: CASSFQSGPYYGYTF. The chain combines TRBV27 with TRBJ1-2; D not certain. Per the germline V gene, CDR1 is MNHEY and CDR2 is SMNVEV (reference sequence). The CDR3 extends over 15 amino acids. Trimming left V 3 bases short and J 3 bases short, with 14 bases between.

The chain couples TRBV2 to TRBJ2-1; D perhaps matches TRBD1 (5 bases). CDR3 length equals 15 residues. With 5 bases removed from V and 6 bases from J, the gap between germline ends came to 17 bases. Germline values: CDR1 SNHLY, CDR2 FYNNEI. The CDR3 loop reads CASSLEAGFGNEQFF. The CDR3 DNA follows: TGTGCCAGCAGTCTAGAGGCAGGGTTCGGCAATGAGCAGTTCTTC.

Written as DNA, the CDR3 is TGTGCCAGCAGCTTGGAGGCAGGGTATAAGGATTACACCTTC. Protein: CASSLEAGYKDYTF. The V and J genes are TRBV5-5 and TRBJ1-2; the D gene is possibly TRBD1 (5 bases). This CDR3 contains 14 residues. V lost 0 bases and J 11 bases, leaving 17 bases between the germline ends. Germline values: CDR1 SGHKS, CDR2 YYEKEE (reference sequence). The complete variable domain, with remaining parts taken from reference TRBV5-5 and TRBJ1-2, reads DAGVTQSPTHLIKTRGQQVTLRCSPISGHKSVSWYQQVLGQGPQFIFQYYEKEERGRGNFPDRFSARQFPNYSSELNVNALLLGDSALYLCASSLEAGYKDYTFGSGTRLTVV.

The rearrangement uses TRBV7-9 and TRBJ2-5; 8 nucleotides align to TRBD1. The DNA matches TRBJ2-7 better at its end, which makes the J call doubtful. The CDR3 has 15 residues. Germline values: CDR1 SEHNR, CDR2 FQNEAQ (reference sequence). The CDR3 region is CASSLARTGSYEQYF. The CDR3 DNA follows: TGTGCCAGCAGCTTAGCGAGGACAGGGTCGTACGAGCAGTACTTC.